This section outlines one TCR beta chain sequence together with its context. 60 Vbeta and 13 Jbeta primers were used in PCR. Sequenced by immunoSEQ multiplex PCR; TCRdb stores in-frame clones only, minus some. The sample lists about 59,000 clones, 65% to 90% occurring once. The data were taken from a study of cytomegalovirus exposure and HLA in healthy donors. V gave up 7 bases and J gave up 0 bases, with 7 bases separating them. Germline V gene sequence: CDR1 LNHDA, CDR2 SQIVND (reference sequence). The CDR3 has 13 residues. The receptor's source is a human donor in good health. The J gene is TRBJ1-3, the V gene TRBV19; unclear D gene. Sequencing was performed on PBMCs. CDR3: CASKPYSGNTIYF. CDR3 sequence (DNA): TGTGCCAGTAAGCCCTACTCTGGAAACACCATATATTTT.